This is a list of T cell receptor beta chains from one sample in a study of T cell responses to AZD1222 COVID-19 vaccine. Produced via immunoSEQ multiplex PCR; TCRdb's table is partial and in-frame only. The sample lists 65,000 to 100,000 clones, about 90% occurring once. The material was peripheral blood, obtained 28 days after the second AZD1222 dose. The source of these receptors is an adult who received the AZD1222 COVID-19 vaccine. The CDR3 runs from the conserved cysteine through the conserved F or W. The D gene is left open where the match is weak. Clone size, where shown, is once, few, many, or a class for clones that have expanded.

>TRBD1|TRBJ1-2|TRBV7-2|-
TGTGCCAGCAGTCGTGACAGGGGGACTGGCTACACCTTC
CASSRDRGTGYTF
>TRBD2|TRBJ2-3|TRBV4-2|-
TGTGCCAGCAGCCGTCGGGCTAGCGGGATAGCTAGCACAGATACGCAGTATTTT
CASSRRASGIASTDTQYF
>TRBD2|TRBJ2-1|TRBV19|-
TGTGCCAGTAGTATAGGGAGCGGGAGGGCGAATGAGCAGTTCTTC
CASSIGSGRANEQFF
>TRBD1|TRBJ1-2|TRBV29-1|-
TGCAGCCTTGTCGTACAGGGGACGGATGGCTACACCTTC
CSLVVQGTDGYTF
>TRBD2|TRBJ2-1|TRBV15|-
TGTGCCACCAGCAAAATCGCCGGGACTAGCGGGGTCAATGAGCAGTTCTTC
CATSKIAGTSGVNEQFF
>TRBD1|TRBJ2-1|TRBV5-4|once
TGTGCCAGCAGCCGAATAGACAGGGATGATGAGCAGTTCTTC
CASSRIDRDDEQFF
>-|TRBJ1-4|TRBV5-1|-
TGCGCCAGCAGCTCGGGACGGTCTAATGAAAAACTGTTTTTT
CASSSGRSNEKLFF
>-|TRBJ2-3|TRBV6-2/TRBV6-3|-
TGTGCCAGCAGTTACCCTCAGGCGGGCACAGATACGCAGTATTTT
CASSYPQAGTDTQYF
>TRBD1|TRBJ1-1|TRBV18|-
TGTGCCAGCTCACCTTCAAGGACAGGGGACACTGAAGCTTTCTTT
CASSPSRTGDTEAFF
>-|TRBJ1-2|TRBV4-1|-
TGCGCCAGCAGCCAAGGTCCAACCTATGGCTACACCTTC
CASSQGPTYGYTF
>-|TRBJ2-5|TRBV24-1|-
TGTGCCACCCGAGCGGCAAGGGGACAAGAGACCCAGTACTTC
CATRAARGQETQYF
>-|TRBJ1-3|TRBV4-3|-
TGCGCCAGCAGCCAAGATCGGTTCTCTGGAAACACCATATATTTT
CASSQDRFSGNTIYF
>TRBD1|TRBJ1-6|TRBV6-1|-
TGTGCCAGCAGTGAAAGCAGGGGGCGGTATTCACCCCTCCACTTT
CASSESRGRYSPLHF
>-|TRBJ2-2|TRBV4-1|-
TGCGCCAGCAGCCAAGAGGCCGCAGGGGTCGGGGAGCTGTTTTTT
CASSQEAAGVGELFF
>-|TRBJ2-6|TRBV18|-
TGTGCCAGCTCACCCTCGGCGGTAGGGGCCAACGTCCTGACTTTC
CASSPSAVGANVLTF
>-|TRBJ2-1|TRBV20-1|few
TGCAGTTCTAGTACGGGAAGGTTGGGGAATGAGCAGTTCTTC
CSSSTGRLGNEQFF
>-|TRBJ1-2|TRBV18|-
TGTGCCAGCTCACCAGAGCAGGGCTACACCTTC
CASSPEQGYTF
>-|TRBJ1-2|TRBV30|-
TGTGCCTGGAGTGTACACAGGACTACGTATGGCTACACCTTC
CAWSVHRTTYGYTF
>-|TRBJ2-3|TRBV7-3|-
TGTGCCAGCAGCTTAAGGTCGGGAGACACAGATACGCAGTATTTT
CASSLRSGDTDTQYF
>-|TRBJ1-1|TRBV9|-
TGTGCCAGCAGCGTCGACAGTCACACTGAAGCTTTCTTT
CASSVDSHTEAFF
>-|TRBJ2-7|TRBV6-5|-
TGTGCCAGCAAACGCGACAGGGCGGGGGAGCAGTACTTC
CASKRDRAGEQYF
>TRBD2|TRBJ2-7|TRBV5-5|-
TGTGCCAGCAGCAGGTCCGGGACTAGCGTAACCTACGAGCAGTACTTC
CASSRSGTSVTYEQYF
>-|TRBJ2-7|TRBV5-4|-
TGTGCCATGAAAGAGACAGGTTTCTCCTACGAGCAGTACTTC
CAMKETGFSYEQYF
>-|TRBJ2-1|TRBV7-9|-
TGTGCCAGCATATCGGTCGGGGCCTACAATGAGCAGTTCTTC
CASISVGAYNEQFF
>TRBD2|TRBJ2-7|TRBV7-3|-
TGTGCCAGCAGCCTATTAGCGGGATTCGCCTACGAGCAGTACTTC
CASSLLAGFAYEQYF
>-|TRBJ2-4|TRBV9|-
TGTGCCAGCAGCGTATCTGAGTTAACAGGATTGAACATTCAGTACTTC
CASSVSELTGLNIQYF
>TRBD1|TRBJ1-2|TRBV5-4|few
TGTGCCAGCAGCTTGGCAGGGGGCAGCTATGGCTACACCTTC
CASSLAGGSYGYTF
>TRBD2|TRBJ2-2|TRBV7-3|-
TGTGCCAGCAGCTTAGCTCTAGCGGGAACCGGGGAGCTGTTTTTT
CASSLALAGTGELFF
>-|TRBJ1-1|TRBV6-5|-
TGTGCCAGCAGTTACAGGCGACACCAGAACACTGAAGCTTTCTTT
CASSYRRHQNTEAFF